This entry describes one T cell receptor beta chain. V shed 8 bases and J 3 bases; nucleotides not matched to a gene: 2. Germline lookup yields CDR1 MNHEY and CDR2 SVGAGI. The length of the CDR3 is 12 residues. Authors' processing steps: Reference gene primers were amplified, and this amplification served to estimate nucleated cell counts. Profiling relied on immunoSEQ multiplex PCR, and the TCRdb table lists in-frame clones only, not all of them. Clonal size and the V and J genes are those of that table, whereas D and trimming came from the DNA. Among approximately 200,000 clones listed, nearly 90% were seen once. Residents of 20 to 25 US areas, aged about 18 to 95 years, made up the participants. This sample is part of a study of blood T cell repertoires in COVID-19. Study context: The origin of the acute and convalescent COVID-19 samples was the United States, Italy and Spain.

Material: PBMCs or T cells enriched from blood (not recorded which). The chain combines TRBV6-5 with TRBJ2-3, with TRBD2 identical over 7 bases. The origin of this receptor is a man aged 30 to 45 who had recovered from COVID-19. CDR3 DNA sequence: TGTGCCAGCCGGGGGGTGACAGATACGCAGTATTTT. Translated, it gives CASRGVTDTQYF.